The clone carrying this T cell receptor (beta chain) was counted only a few times. Its specificity is unknown. CDR1 is PRHDT and CDR2 is FYEKMQ in the germline V gene (reference sequence). With V trimmed by 0 bases and J by 2 bases, 0 bases remained unmatched. The CDR3 runs to 14 residues. This sample stems from a study of cytomegalovirus exposure and HLA in healthy donors. Broader study findings: The sole available immune exposure information was CMV serostatus. Later analysis associated a missense DCLRE1C variant with TCR beta V- and J-gene trimming.

The PCR contained 60 Vbeta and 13 Jbeta primers. The method was immunoSEQ multiplex PCR; TCRdb's version includes in-frame clones alone and lacks a portion of them. The repertoire holds approximately 190,000 clones, with roughly 80% as singletons. Input material: PBMCs. This TCR came from a man aged 50 to 59 in good health and CMV-seronegative. This chain connects TRBV13 to TRBJ2-5, with 7 bases that match TRBD2. CDR3 sequence reads: CASSLGGGQETQYF. CDR3 bases: TGTGCCAGCAGCTTAGGGGGGGGGCAAGAGACCCAGTACTTC.